The clone carrying this TCR beta chain was detected a few times. Its antigen is as yet unknown. This sample stems from a study of human T cells and chemical hapten exposure. The time point denotes: patch test 2, 6 weeks after DPC sensitization. Sample treatment: therapeutic diphenylcyclopropenone sensitization with weekly scalp DPC. It was the library that attached unique molecular identifiers to individual cDNA molecules. TCRdb reprocessed the RACE reads with MiXCR, giving one entry per CDR3 protein. The data contain some 100,000 distinct CDR3 sequences, about a tenth of them singletons. General observations from the study: All donors were alopecia patients, so their immunity may differ from that of healthy people.

Trimming took 7 bases from V and 5 from J, leaving 20 bases between them. The CDR3 runs 14 residues. The V gene's germline CDR1 is SQVTM and CDR2 ANQGSEA. Sequenced material: whole blood, taken in connection with sensitization to the hapten diphenylcyclopropenone (DPC). The rearrangement joins TRBV29-1 to TRBJ1-1; D not resolved. The sequence was obtained from a woman between 35 and 50 years old with alopecia areata. Some clones in this sample may be carry-over from other donors' samples. The CDR3 here is CSASPRLGRTEAFF. CDR3 DNA sequence: TGCAGCGCCAGCCCCCGACTGGGGAGGACTGAAGCTTTCTTT.